The 18 T cell receptor beta chains reported below all come from one sample, sequenced in a study of cytomegalovirus exposure and HLA in healthy donors. Vbeta (60) and Jbeta (13) primers were used in the PCR. Sequenced by immunoSEQ multiplex PCR; TCRdb stores in-frame clones only, minus some. Here the sample spans roughly 190,000 clones, under 80% being singletons. Sequencing was carried out using PBMCs. The source of these receptors is a middle-aged man in good health and CMV-seronegative.

Only one count was recorded for this clone. The V gene is TRBV10-3, the J gene TRBJ2-5; perhaps TRBD1 as D (6 bases). Germline V gene data show CDR1 as ENHRY and CDR2 as SYGVKD. V lost 7 bases and J lost 3, with 18 bases in between. The CDR3 has 15 residues. This CDR3 is CAIKGPLGDKETQYF. The CDR3 region has the DNA TGTGCCATCAAAGGCCCCCTTGGGGACAAAGAGACCCAGTACTTC.

The J gene is TRBJ1-3, the V gene TRBV27; the D is unclear. CDR3 length: 16 residues. Germline CDR1 and CDR2: MNHEY and SMNVEV (reference sequence). With 4 bases removed from V and 0 bases from J, the gap between germline ends came to 13 bases. Here the CDR3 reads CASSSAVPRSGNTIYF. CDR3 DNA: TGTGCCAGCAGTTCCGCGGTACCTCGCTCTGGAAACACCATATATTTT.

The chain uses TRBV7-2 and TRBJ1-1; no reliable D call. The CDR3 is made up of 14 amino acids. V gave up 7 bases and J gave up 3 bases, with 15 bases separating them. Looked up from germline, CDR1 is SGHTA and CDR2 is FQGNSA. As DNA, the CDR3 is TGTGCCAGCACAAAACGGAGGACCGACACTGAAGCTTTCTTT. Protein product: CASTKRRTDTEAFF.

This clone was found a few times. The chain recombines TRBV2 with TRBJ1-1; TRBD1 matches 7 bases. Germline trimming cut 1 base from V and 0 bases from J; bases unmatched to any gene: 5. Per germline, CDR1 SNHLY and CDR2 FYNNEI. The CDR3 consists of 16 residues. The chain's CDR3 is CASSEGTGVMNTEAFF. Here the CDR3 DNA reads TGTGCCAGCAGTGAAGGAACAGGGGTTATGAACACTGAAGCTTTCTTT.

This clone was recorded a few times. This chain connects TRBV11-2 to TRBJ1-1, with D unresolved. V lost 5 bases to trimming and J lost 1 base, with 14 bases between them. The CDR3 is 15 amino acids. The germline V gene encodes CDR1 SGHAT and CDR2 FQNNGV. In DNA, the CDR3 is TGTGCCAGCAGCCTTCGGGGTATGGGGAACACTGAAGCTTTCTTT. This codes for CASSLRGMGNTEAFF.

About this clone: At the DNA level, this CDR3 is encoded by other sequences in the same sample as well. The CDR3 nucleotides are TGTGCCAGCAGCCTGCGGGTTCTAGCGGGAGGTGGGGCCAACGTCCTGACTTTC. This gives the protein CASSLRVLAGGGANVLTF. The J gene is TRBJ2-6, the V gene TRBV5-4, with 11 bases matching TRBD2. Looked up from germline, CDR1 is SGHNT and CDR2 is YYREEE (reference sequence). V lost 4 bases, J lost 3 bases, and 9 bases stayed unmatched. The CDR3 sequence is 18 residues long. The variable domain in full, with the rest retrieved from reference TRBV5-4 and TRBJ2-6, is ETGVTQSPTHLIKTRGQQVTLRCSSQSGHNTVSWYQQALGQGPQFIFQYYREEENGRGNFPPRFSGLQFPNYSSELNVNALELDDSALYLCASSLRVLAGGGANVLTFGAGSRLTVL.

This clone was counted only a few times. The rearrangement joins TRBV27 to TRBJ1-2, with 10 bases that match TRBD1. Losses at the gene ends were 5 bases for V and 8 bases for J; bases not matched to a gene: 8. Germline V gives CDR1 MNHEY, CDR2 SMNVEV (reference sequence). CDR3 size: 14 residues. The CDR3 DNA reads TGTGCCAGCAGTAGGCAGACAGGGGGCAGGGGCTACACCTTC. Translation: CASSRQTGGRGYTF.

In its sample, this clone was seen a few times. This rearrangement joins TRBV27 to TRBJ2-5; TRBD2 matches 12 bases. The DNA end lines up better with TRBJ2-7; the J call may be wrong. The germline CDR1 and CDR2 sequences are MNHEY and SMNVEV (reference sequence). This CDR3 region has 14 residues. DNA for the CDR3: TGTGCCAGCCAGACTAGCGGGAGCTCCTACGAGCAGTACTTC. Protein sequence: CASQTSGSSYEQYF.

The chain couples TRBV4-3 to TRBJ2-5; TRBD2 is a possible D gene (7 bases). V lost 3 bases to trimming and J lost 4 bases, with 24 bases between them. The CDR3 consists of 18 residues. Germline lookup yields CDR1 LGHNA and CDR2 YSLEER. CDR3 loop: CASSHVDRTGGLGETQYF. The CDR3 nucleotides read TGCGCCAGCAGCCATGTGGACAGAACCGGGGGGCTAGGAGAGACCCAGTACTTC.

The chain links TRBV7-2 to TRBJ2-2, with 10 bases identical to TRBD1. The assigned J gene may be wrong: the sequence end matches TRBJ1-4 better. The CDR3 is 15 amino acids. In germline, CDR1 is SGHTA, CDR2 FQGNSA. The CDR3, as DNA: TGTGCCAGCAGCTTGAATCTCCGGGACAGGGGAAAACTGTTTTTT. Translation gives CASSLNLRDRGKLFF.

The chain links TRBV6-1 to TRBJ2-3; D call uncertain. CDR1 is MNHNS, CDR2 SASEGT, per germline. The CDR3 is 13 residues long. The V and J ends lost 2 bases and 6 bases respectively, with 9 bases between them. The CDR3 nucleotides are TGTGCCAGCAGTGAAACTCTGTCGGATACGCAGTATTTT. Encoded protein: CASSETLSDTQYF.

The rearrangement uses TRBV5-4 and TRBJ2-6; possible D gene TRBD1, 5 bases. CDR1 is SGHNT and CDR2 is YYREEE in the germline V gene (reference sequence). Trimming shortened V by 4 bases and J by 2 bases, and 10 bases separated the two germline ends. The CDR3 contains 15 residues. In nucleotides, the CDR3 is TGTGCCAGCAGCGGGGCAAGGACTGGGGCCAACGTCCTGACTTTC. Its translation is CASSGARTGANVLTF.

This rearrangement joins TRBV5-1 to TRBJ2-7; D is uncertain. V was pared by 2 bases and J by 3 bases, with 9 bases between. The CDR3 totals 13 residues. The V gene's germline CDR1 is SGHRS and CDR2 YFSETQ. CDR3 protein: CASSFRTGYEQYF. CDR3 DNA sequence: TGCGCCAGCAGCTTTCGAACCGGCTACGAGCAGTACTTC.

This clone was observed a few times. The chain's CDR3 is CAISEPTGTSGTGSSTDTQYF. CDR3 in DNA: TGTGCCATCAGTGAGCCGACTGGGACTAGCGGGACGGGGTCGAGCACAGATACGCAGTATTTT. J is TRBJ2-3 and V is TRBV10-3, with 13 bases matching TRBD2. This CDR3 has 21 residues. Trimming removed 2 bases from V and 0 bases from J; junction bases left unmatched: 14. CDR1 ENHRY and CDR2 SYGVKD come from the germline V gene.

The chain's CDR3 is CASSIKGGALAEAFF. The CDR3 DNA sequence: TGTGCCAGCAGCATTAAAGGGGGGGCGCTCGCTGAAGCTTTCTTT. The rearrangement joins TRBV7-8 to TRBJ1-1; D is perhaps TRBD1 (6 bases). Per germline, CDR1 SGHVS and CDR2 FQNEAQ. This CDR3 is built from 15 residues. Trimming stripped 5 bases from V and 6 bases from J, with 19 bases between.

This sequence joins TRBV5-1 and TRBJ1-2, with no clear D. Between the trimmed V and J ends, which lost 4 bases and 7 bases, there was a span of 17 bases. This CDR3 comprises 14 residues. Germline-derived CDR1 and CDR2 are SGHRS and YFSETQ. The CDR3 spells CASSDISGEGGYTF. CDR3 in DNA: TGCGCCAGCAGCGACATTAGCGGGGAAGGTGGCTACACCTTC.

The chain is built from TRBV30 and TRBJ1-6; TRBD1 matches 8 bases. In germline, CDR1 is GTSNPN, CDR2 SVGIG (reference sequence). CDR3 length: 13 residues. The junction had 3 bases not matched to a gene; V was cut back by 2 bases and J by 9 bases. CDR3 residues: CAWSSGGTSPLHF. The CDR3 DNA follows: TGTGCCTGGAGTTCAGGGGGCACTTCACCCCTCCACTTT.

The chain joins TRBV6-1 to TRBJ2-1; D perhaps matches TRBD1 (5 bases). Germline-derived CDR1 and CDR2 are MNHNS and SASEGT. CDR3 length equals 15 residues. V lost 5 bases and J 0 bases, leaving 11 bases between the germline ends. DNA for the CDR3: TGTGCCAGCAGTTCTAGACAGAGCTCCTACAATGAGCAGTTCTTC. Its translation is CASSSRQSSYNEQFF.